One and the same sample provided the 8 T cell receptor beta chains below, sequenced in a study of shared clonotypes between healthy human individuals. This table comes from immunoSEQ multiplex PCR, and its TCRdb copy is limited to in-frame clones, with some not included. The sample lists about 960,000 clones; approximately 80% were seen once. Input material: memory CD4+ T cells sorted from blood. Sample subset: CD45RA-negative fraction. Every receptor here comes from a man younger than 35 in good health.

V and J are TRBV18 and TRBJ2-6, with 7 bases that match TRBD1. The V gene's germline CDR1 is KGHSH and CDR2 LQKENI. With V trimmed by 4 bases and J by 2 bases, 14 bases remained unmatched. The CDR3 covers 19 residues. As DNA, the CDR3 is TGTGCCAGCTCACGAGCACCGGGACAGCACCCTACTGGGGCCAACGTCCTGACTTTC. Its translation: CASSRAPGQHPTGANVLTF.

The gene calls are TRBV14 and TRBJ2-5; 7 bases fit TRBD2. V lost 3 bases and J lost 2; bases outside the gene matches: 9. CDR3 length: 16 residues. Germline CDR1 is SGHDN and CDR2 is FVKESK. The CDR3 nucleotides read TGTGCCAGCAGCCATGCAGCCGCGGGGGTGCAAGAGACCCAGTACTTC. It encodes CASSHAAAGVQETQYF.

The chain is built from TRBV6-4 and TRBJ2-2; 7 nucleotides line up with TRBD2. The CDR3 length is 14 residues. Germline V gives CDR1 MRHNA, CDR2 SNTAGT. The ends lost 10 bases at V and 3 bases at J; junction bases unmatched: 8. The CDR3 region is CATRREVDTGELFF. The CDR3 nucleotides are TGTGCCACCCGTCGGGAGGTGGACACCGGGGAGCTGTTTTTT.

The chain recombines TRBV5-1 with TRBJ1-2, with TRBD1 matching over 7 bases. V gave up 3 bases and J gave up 3 bases; unmatched junction bases: 5. Per the germline V gene, CDR1 is SGHRS and CDR2 is YFSETQ. The CDR3 covers 14 residues. This CDR3 reads CASSSDRDDYGYTF. CDR3 nucleotide sequence: TGCGCCAGCAGCTCTGACAGGGACGACTATGGCTACACCTTC.

The chain couples TRBV30 to TRBJ2-7; possibly TRBD2 for D (7 bases). CDR1 and CDR2 (germline): GTSNPN, SVGIG (reference sequence). Trimming took off 1 base at V and 6 bases at J, with 19 bases between the two ends. The CDR3 totals 15 residues. The CDR3 region has the DNA TGTGCCTGGAGTGGGGGGGGCAGAGGCCCCGTCGAGCAGTACTTC. Translation: CAWSGGGRGPVEQYF.

This clone was counted at least ten times. This chain joins TRBV2 and TRBJ2-7; D is possibly TRBD1 or TRBD2 (6 bases each). The CDR3 totals 13 residues. Germline CDR1 is SNHLY and CDR2 is FYNNEI. The V gene lost 6 bases and the J gene lost 2 bases, with 11 bases spanning the gap. The CDR3 region has the DNA TGTGCCAGCAGACCGGAGGGGGCCTACGAGCAGTACTTC. It is translated as CASRPEGAYEQYF.

The V and J genes are TRBV4-1 and TRBJ2-4; TRBD1 matches 7 bases. V shed 3 bases, J shed 6 bases, and the junction held 8 bases outside the gene matches. Germline assignment: CDR1 MGHRA and CDR2 YSYEKL. This CDR3 has 15 amino acids. The CDR3 spells CASSQAGTALNIQYF. The CDR3 DNA reads as TGCGCCAGCAGCCAGGCCGGGACAGCCTTAAACATTCAGTACTTC.

This chain uses TRBV7-2 with TRBJ2-1; a possible D gene is TRBD1 (6 bases). Germline CDR1 is SGHTA and CDR2 is FQGNSA. The germline V and J ends were trimmed by 0 bases and 6 bases, with 15 bases remaining between them. This CDR3 is 16 amino acids long. CDR3 protein: CASSLASLTGGNEQFF. The DNA of the CDR3 is TGTGCCAGCAGCTTAGCGTCATTGACAGGCGGCAATGAGCAGTTCTTC.